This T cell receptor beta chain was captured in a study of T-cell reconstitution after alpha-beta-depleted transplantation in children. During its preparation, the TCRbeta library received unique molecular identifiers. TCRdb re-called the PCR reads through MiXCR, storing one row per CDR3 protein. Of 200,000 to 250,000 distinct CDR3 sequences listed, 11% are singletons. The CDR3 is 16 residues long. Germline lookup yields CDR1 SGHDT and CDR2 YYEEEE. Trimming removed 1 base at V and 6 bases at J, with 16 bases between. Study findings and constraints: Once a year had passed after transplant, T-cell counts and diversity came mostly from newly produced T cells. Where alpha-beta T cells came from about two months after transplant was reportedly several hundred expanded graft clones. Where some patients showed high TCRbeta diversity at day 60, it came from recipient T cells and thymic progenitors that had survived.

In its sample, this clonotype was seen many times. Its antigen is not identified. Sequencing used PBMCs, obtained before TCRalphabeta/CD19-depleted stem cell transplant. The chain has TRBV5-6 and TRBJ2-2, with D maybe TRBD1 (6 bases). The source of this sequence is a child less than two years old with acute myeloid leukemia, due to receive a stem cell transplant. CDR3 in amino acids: CASSLWGLNWAGELFF. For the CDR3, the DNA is TGTGCCAGCAGCTTGTGGGGGCTTAATTGGGCCGGGGAGCTGTTTTTT.